The TCR beta chain described here comes from a study of T-cell memory formation after mild COVID-19. As for the study in general: The TCR clusters were mostly specific to one donor.

TCRalpha and TCRbeta libraries used 5'RACE with constant-segment primers and UMIs. MiXCR, run by TCRdb on the 5' RACE reads, gives a single entry per CDR3 protein. The repertoire holds 150,000 to 200,000 distinct CDR3 sequences, with around a sixth as singletons. The CDR3 has 14 residues. V was clipped by 7 bases and J by 2 bases; unmatched bases: 1. Looked up from germline, CDR1 is MNHNS and CDR2 is SASEGT. The TCR comes from a man younger than 30 who had mild COVID-19 (a few samples of this study predate the infection). Cell type and time point are not known. V usage is TRBV6-1 and J usage is TRBJ2-6; 8 nucleotides line up with TRBD1. The sequenced sample was PBMCs or a T cell subset sorted from them (not recorded which). The CDR3 region has the DNA TGTGCCAGCACCAGGGGGCCTGGGGCCAACGTCCTGACTTTC. Translation: CASTRGPGANVLTF.